Following are 3 T cell receptor beta chains from one sample sequenced in a study of T cells in Graves' hyperthyroidism and ophthalmopathy. RNA transcripts yielded amplified TCR beta CDR3 regions. TCR CDR3 regions were first amplified by RT-PCR with HTBI primers. TCRdb passed the multiplex PCR reads through MiXCR, listing each CDR3 protein once. Found here are approximately 400,000 distinct CDR3 sequences, about 18% of them singletons; the top ten hold 3.5% to 4%. The sample taken for sequencing was blood. The source is a woman aged 18-30 years with Graves' hyperthyroidism.

This clonotype was detected many times. The V call is TRBV30, the J call TRBJ2-2; D unresolved. The germline V and J ends were trimmed by 3 bases and 3 bases, with 14 bases remaining between them. There are 15 residues in the CDR3. In germline, CDR1 is GTSNPN, CDR2 SVGIG (reference sequence). CDR3 region: CAWSLYLPYTGELFF. CDR3 DNA: TGTGCCTGGAGCCTTTATCTACCCTACACCGGGGAGCTGTTTTTT.

V usage is TRBV5-1 and J usage is TRBJ1-6; no clear D gene. Germline lookup yields CDR1 SGHRS and CDR2 YFSETQ. Trimming cost V 0 bases and J 3 bases, with 7 bases left between them. This CDR3 spans 15 amino acids. The CDR3 DNA reads as TGCGCCAGCAGCTTGGACGGTGTCTATAATTCACCCCTCCACTTT. Protein product: CASSLDGVYNSPLHF.

Many counts were recorded for this clonotype. V and J are TRBV5-1 and TRBJ1-5; 7 positions match TRBD1. V shed 3 bases, J shed 5 bases, and the junction held 8 bases outside the gene matches. Germline V CDR1 and CDR2: SGHRS, YFSETQ. The CDR3 contains 15 residues. In DNA, the CDR3 is TGCGCCAGCAGCTGGACTACAGGGGCGGATCAGCCCCAGCATTTT. It codes for CASSWTTGADQPQHF. Looking up the rest from reference TRBV5-1 and TRBJ1-5 gives the full variable domain: KAGVTQTPRYLIKTRGQQVTLSCSPISGHRSVSWYQQTPGQGLQFLFEYFSETQRNKGNFPGRFSGRQFSNSRSEMNVSTLELGDSALYLCASSWTTGADQPQHFGDGTRLSIL.